This entry describes one TCR beta chain. The target antigen is unknown. Oncomine TCR Beta short-read sequencing was applied to DNA from cultured CD4+ T cells. MiXCR was run by TCRdb on the PCR reads, yielding one entry per CDR3 protein. This sample carries roughly 13,000 distinct CDR3 sequences, about 55% of them seen once, and the ten largest clones take about 8.2%. The data originate from a study of vaccination and CD4 T cells after COVID-19. Study conclusions and caveats: Relatively small numbers of convalescent patients were studied, with no early post-infection timepoints included.

Treatment specified: roughly ten-day PBMC culture with coronavirus spike peptide pools or control peptides (ViraFEST assay). The CDR3 contains 16 residues. Between the trimmed V and J ends, which lost 0 bases and 2 bases, there was a span of 16 bases. Germline CDR1 is DFQATT and CDR2 is SNEGSKA (reference sequence). This chain links TRBV20-1 with TRBJ1-2; weak D call: TRBD1 (5 bases). The sample comprised CD4+ T cells from blood, cultured in vitro. This clonotype was obtained from a human donor who had recovered from COVID-19. The CDR3 DNA is TGCAGTGCTAGAGATGGAGGGCCACAGGAGAACTATGGCTACACCTTC. Translation: CSARDGGPQENYGYTF.